The T cell receptor beta chain under discussion was sequenced for a study of patients and donors after allogeneic stem cell transplantation. Using its own MiXCR run on the RT-PCR reads, TCRdb lists one record per CDR3 protein. The sample comprises 70,000 to 75,000 distinct CDR3 sequences, about a quarter of which are singletons, and more than 25% rests with the top ten. The germline gives CDR1 SGHRS, CDR2 YFSETQ. Trimming cost V 4 bases and J 4 bases, with 17 bases left between them. This CDR3 comprises 15 residues. This clonotype was seen a few times. The V call is TRBV5-1, the J call TRBJ1-2; no firm D call. This receptor was obtained from a human donor who was either an allogeneic HSCT recipient or a stem cell or donor lymphocyte infusion donor (not recorded which). It is not recorded whose cells these are; they may come from a transplant donor. Sample: blood, either unsorted or a sorted T cell fraction (not recorded which). CDR3 in DNA: TGCGCCAGCAGCCCCCTGGCAGGTTACCTCTATGGCTACACCTTC. Residues: CASSPLAGYLYGYTF.